The clone carrying this T cell receptor beta chain was picked up a small number of times. Its cognate antigen is unknown. The data were taken from a study of OX40 agonist ivuxolimab in advanced cancers. Study results and caveats: Some patients who did not respond also had low normalized T-cell clonal expansion. Mean expanded clone counts were higher in CD8+ than CD4+ T cells.

The data were produced by immunoSEQ multiplex PCR, yet TCRdb's version contains in-frame clones alone and is incomplete. The data contain roughly 75,000 clones, about 82% of them singletons. With 2 bases removed from V and 9 bases from J, the gap between germline ends came to 11 bases. This CDR3 region has 13 residues. In germline, CDR1 is SGHTA, CDR2 FQGTGA. This TCR was recovered from an adult with an advanced solid tumor such as melanoma, head and neck, liver or kidney cancer. The sequences come from CD4+ or CD8+ T cells sorted from blood, collected in a trial of the OX40 agonist ivuxolimab. This sequence joins TRBV7-3 and TRBJ2-1; tentative D call: TRBD2 (6 bases). CDR3 in DNA: TGTGCCAGCAGCTTACCGGCTAGCGCTGAGCAGTTCTTC. It yields the protein CASSLPASAEQFF.